This is a list of T cell receptor beta chains from one sample in a study of T cell repertoires in cytomegalovirus infection. TCRdb independently ran MiXCR on the reads; one entry per CDR3 protein. The sample contains fewer than 550,000 distinct CDR3 sequences, 10% to 12% of which appear only once. Input material: PBMCs. These receptors all come from a human donor in good health (CMV status not recorded). Some clones in this sample may be carry-over from other donors' samples. The CDR3 runs from the conserved cysteine through the conserved F or W. D genes are given only for firm matches. A row's size may be missing; if present it is once, few, many or a size class.

d_call clone_size j_call v_call cdr3_nt cdr3_aa
NA many TRBJ1-1 TRBV12-3/TRBV12-4 TGTGCCAGCACCCAGACAGCCCCGAACACTGAAGCTTTCTTT CASTQTAPNTEAFF
NA many TRBJ2-7 TRBV5-1 TGCGCCAGCAGCTTGTATGAAGGGGAGCAGTACTTC CASSLYEGEQYF
NA many TRBJ1-1 TRBV20-1 TGCAGTGCTAGGCGGGGTGGGGGGGGGAACACTGAAGCTTTCTTT CSARRGGGGNTEAFF
NA many TRBJ1-2 TRBV6-2/TRBV6-3 TGTGCCAGCAGTCTAACTGGTGGCTACACCTTC CASSLTGGYTF
NA NA TRBJ1-2 TRBV19 TGTGCCAGTATCCGAAACGGGGGGGGCTATGGCTACACCTTC CASIRNGGGYGYTF
NA NA TRBJ2-7 TRBV9 TGTGCCAGCAGCGTAGAGCCGCAGGCCTCCTACGAGCAGTACTTC CASSVEPQASYEQYF
NA many TRBJ1-1 TRBV20-1 TGCAGTGCTAGAGATTCGGGGGCGCTCACTGAAGCTTTCTTT CSARDSGALTEAFF
TRBD2 once TRBJ2-2 TRBV6-2/TRBV6-3 TGTGCCAGCAGTTACCTCAGGAGCGGGGAAGACACCGGGGAGCTGTTTTTT CASSYLRSGEDTGELFF
TRBD1 many TRBJ1-2 TRBV10-3 TGTGCCATCAGTGCGGACAGGGAAGGCGGCTACACCTTC CAISADREGGYTF
NA many TRBJ2-1 TRBV24-1 TGTGCCACCAGTGATTCGGTGACAAACAATGAGCAGTTCTTC CATSDSVTNNEQFF
TRBD1 few TRBJ1-3 TRBV3-1 TGTGCCAGCAGCCCGACAGGGAACGGAAACACCATATATTTT CASSPTGNGNTIYF
NA NA TRBJ1-5 TRBV20-1 TGCAGTGCTAGTGATGGTGGCCATCAGCCCCAGCATTTT CSASDGGHQPQHF
NA few TRBJ2-2 TRBV5-6 TGTGCCAGCAGTTCGGACGACTTCTTCACCGGGGAGCTGTTTTTT CASSSDDFFTGELFF
TRBD1 NA TRBJ2-1 TRBV6-2/TRBV6-3 TGTGCCAGCACTGAGACAGGGCGTCCCCAGTCCTTC CASTETGRPQSF
NA few TRBJ2-2 TRBV20-1 TGCAGTGCTAGCTCGGACAGAGTTACCGGGGAGCTGTTTTTT CSASSDRVTGELFF
TRBD2 few TRBJ2-7 TRBV28 TGTGCCAGCAGTTTATCCCTAGCGGGCCACAAAGGGGAGCAGTACTTC CASSLSLAGHKGEQYF
NA many TRBJ2-1 TRBV7-3 TGTGCCAGCACCCTTAACGCGCCGAGCGGGGAGCAGTTCTTC CASTLNAPSGEQFF
NA few TRBJ2-6 TRBV5-4 TGTGCCAGCAGCTTGGCGTGGGGCGCTGGGGCCAACGTCCTGACTTTC CASSLAWGAGANVLTF
NA many TRBJ2-2 TRBV7-3 TGTGCCAGCAGCCCACAGGGATGGTCCGGGGAGCTGTTTTTT CASSPQGWSGELFF
TRBD1 many TRBJ1-1 TRBV5-5 TGTGCCAGCAGATCCTACAGGGGAGTAGCCTTGGGGAACACTGAAGCTTTCTTT CASRSYRGVALGNTEAFF
NA many TRBJ2-5 TRBV12-3/TRBV12-4 TGTGCCAGCAGCTTAGTCGGCGGGGAGACCCAGTACTTC CASSLVGGETQYF
NA NA TRBJ2-2 TRBV29-1 TGCAGCGTTGAAATGGGACAAAAGAACACCGGGGAGCTGTTTTTT CSVEMGQKNTGELFF
NA many TRBJ2-1 TRBV7-6 TGTGCCAGCAGCTTAACGGCGGTAAATGAGCAGTTCTTC CASSLTAVNEQFF
TRBD2 once TRBJ2-1 TRBV3-1 TGTGCCAGCAGCCAATTACTGGGGAGCGGGAGTGGGAATGAGCAGTTCTTC CASSQLLGSGSGNEQFF
TRBD1 NA TRBJ1-6 TRBV29-1 TGCAGCGTAAAGAGGATGGGACAGGGGGAGGGTTCCTATAATTCACCCCTCCACTTT CSVKRMGQGEGSYNSPLHF
NA NA TRBJ1-2 TRBV20-1 TGCAGTGCTAGTGAGGGACTTTATGGCTACACCTTC CSASEGLYGYTF
TRBD1 many TRBJ1-2 TRBV23-1 TGCGCCAGCAGTCATTCGACAGGGGAGGACTATGGCTACACCTTC CASSHSTGEDYGYTF
TRBD2 many TRBJ2-1 TRBV6-5 TGTGCCAGCAGCTCTTCCCTCGCACCTAGCGGGAGATTGAAGGAGCAGTTCTTC CASSSSLAPSGRLKEQFF
NA few TRBJ2-5 TRBV29-1 TGCAGTTTTGGGGGGGCCGCGCCGGGCCAGTACTTC CSFGGAAPGQYF
TRBD2 many TRBJ2-3 TRBV6-2/TRBV6-3 TGTGCCAGCCAAGAAGATAGCGGGAGTGATACGCAGTATTTT CASQEDSGSDTQYF
NA NA TRBJ1-1 TRBV29-1 TGCAGCGTTGCTGGGTTGGGGACAAACACTGAAGCTTTCTTT CSVAGLGTNTEAFF
NA many TRBJ2-2 TRBV10-3 TGTGCCATCAGTGAGTCGAGGGAGCTGTTTTTT CAISESRELFF
TRBD2 many TRBJ2-1 TRBV28 TGTGCCAGCAGTTTCCCCCTCGGACTAGCGGGAGTTAAGGATGAGCAGTTCTTC CASSFPLGLAGVKDEQFF
NA many TRBJ1-1 TRBV28 TGTGCCAGCAGTTTACACCTGTTACCCCGGCTTAACACTGAAGCTTTCTTT CASSLHLLPRLNTEAFF
TRBD1 NA TRBJ1-2 TRBV2 TGTGCCAGCAGAACCGGGACAGGGCGGGATGGCTACACCTTC CASRTGTGRDGYTF
NA many TRBJ2-1 TRBV19 TGTGCCAGTAGAGACCAGGGGAGGACTTCCTACAATGAGCAGTTCTTC CASRDQGRTSYNEQFF
TRBD1 many TRBJ1-1 TRBV5-1 TGCGCCAGCAGCCCGCTCGGACAGGGCGCGAACACTGAAGCTTTCTTT CASSPLGQGANTEAFF
NA many TRBJ2-2 TRBV12-5 TGTGCTAGTAAGTCTGACACCGGGGAGCTGTTTTTT CASKSDTGELFF
NA many TRBJ1-1 TRBV28 TGTGCCAGCAGTTTTCGAGGGAGAGGCACTGAAGCTTTCTTT CASSFRGRGTEAFF
TRBD2 NA TRBJ2-1 TRBV5-1 TGCGCCAGCAGCACCCCTACTAGCGGGGACACCAATGAGCAGTTCTTC CASSTPTSGDTNEQFF
NA few TRBJ1-6 TRBV20-1 TGCAGTGCTAGGGGTAGTGGGCTCAATAATTCACCCCTCCACTTT CSARGSGLNNSPLHF
TRBD1 few TRBJ2-7 TRBV20-1 TGCAGTGCCCCGACAGGGGTAGGGCCTTACGAGCAGTACTTC CSAPTGVGPYEQYF
NA many TRBJ1-2 TRBV28 TGTGCCAGCAGTTTCGGGGCAAGCTATGGCTACACCTTC CASSFGASYGYTF
NA many TRBJ2-5 TRBV5-8 TGTGCCAGCAGCCCTTATCTGCAAGAGACCCAGTACTTC CASSPYLQETQYF
TRBD1 many TRBJ1-6 TRBV2 TGTGCCAGCAGTGAGGGGGGACAGGGGTCCTCACCCCTCCACTTT CASSEGGQGSSPLHF
NA many TRBJ1-5 TRBV7-3 TGTGCCAGCAGCTTAACTGGACAGCAGGATCAGCCCCAGCATTTT CASSLTGQQDQPQHF
NA many TRBJ2-5 TRBV9 TGTGCCAGCAGCCCCCGCGTGCAGGCAGAGACCCAGTACTTC CASSPRVQAETQYF
NA many TRBJ2-3 TRBV7-3 TGTGCCAGCAGCTTAACGTCAATCTTTCAGAGTCGGAAGTCTACGCAGTATTTT CASSLTSIFQSRKSTQYF
TRBD1 few TRBJ1-2 TRBV29-1 TGCAGCGTTGCATCTGGGGCAGGGGGCGGTGGCTACACCTTC CSVASGAGGGGYTF